One sample yielded the 14 T cell receptor beta chains listed below, sequenced in a study of T-cell memory formation after mild COVID-19. TCRdb reprocessed the 5' RACE reads via MiXCR and lists one record per CDR3 protein. The profile shows 120,000 to 150,000 distinct CDR3 sequences, around 21% of them singletons. Sequenced sample: PBMCs or a T cell subset sorted from them (not recorded which). The receptors originated from an adult woman who had mild COVID-19 (a few samples of this study predate the infection). Cell type and time point are not known.

V usage is TRBV9 and J usage is TRBJ1-3; maybe TRBD1 (6 bases). The CDR3 totals 17 residues. Looked up from germline, CDR1 is SGDLS and CDR2 is YYNGEE. V dropped 4 bases and J dropped 0 bases, with 17 bases sitting between them. The chain's CDR3 is CASSLQGRYSSGNTIYF. The CDR3 DNA is TGTGCCAGCAGCTTACAGGGTCGGTATTCCTCTGGAAACACCATATATTTT.

On this clonotype itself: Its ends do not fully match the called genes, so a read error is possible. This rearrangement joins TRBV7-7 to TRBJ2-1, with D tentatively TRBD2 (6 bases). The CDR3 covers 15 residues. CDR1 is SSHAT and CDR2 is FNYEAQ in the germline V gene (reference sequence). CDR3 residues: CASSHSGVGYNEQFF. As DNA, the CDR3 is TGTGCTAGCAGCCACTCGGGGGTTGGCTACAATGAGCAGTTCTTC.

This clonotype was counted a few times. V and J are TRBV5-6 and TRBJ1-6; D might be TRBD1 (5 bases). Per the germline V gene, CDR1 is SGHDT and CDR2 is YYEEEE. The CDR3 sequence is 13 residues long. Deletions cut 4 bases from V and 10 bases from J, with 12 bases between. The CDR3 bases are TGTGCCAGCAGCGGTCCAGGGTACTCACCCCTCCACTTT. Its translation: CASSGPGYSPLHF.

V and J are TRBV5-1 and TRBJ1-2, with 7 bases identical to TRBD1. V shed 4 bases, J shed 9 bases, and the junction held 15 bases outside the gene matches. This CDR3 is 15 amino acids long. Germline V gene sequence: CDR1 SGHRS, CDR2 YFSETQ. CDR3 DNA: TGCGCCAGCAGCCCGAGACAACAGGGGTCTATTAGCTACACCTTC. This gives the protein CASSPRQQGSISYTF.

The genes are TRBV6-2 or TRBV6-3 and TRBJ2-7; 11 nucleotides match TRBD2. This CDR3 has 15 amino acids. Germline trimming cut 6 bases from V and 6 bases from J; bases unmatched to any gene: 10. Germline-derived CDR1 and CDR2 are MNHEY and SVGEGT. Here the CDR3 DNA reads TGTGCCAGCAGAGGATCTAGCGGGGGGAGTGCCGAGCAGTACTTC. It codes for CASRGSSGGSAEQYF.

J is TRBJ1-5 and V is TRBV20-1, with D possibly matching TRBD1 (6 bases). Germline V gene lookup returns CDR1 DFQATT and CDR2 SNEGSKA (reference sequence). This CDR3 comprises 18 residues. The V and J ends lost 6 bases and 0 bases respectively, with 24 bases between them. The CDR3 DNA reads as TGCAGTGCCCCCTGGGGGGGGGGCGCGGAATATAGCAATCAGCCCCAGCATTTT. Its protein product is CSAPWGGGAEYSNQPQHF.

The chain is built from TRBV7-2 and TRBJ1-5; D unresolved. The CDR3 sequence is 14 residues long. Germline CDR1 is SGHTA and CDR2 is FQGNSA. V lost 5 bases, J lost 3 bases, and 11 bases lay in between. The CDR3: CASSPRATNQPQHF. DNA for the CDR3: TGTGCCAGCAGCCCGAGGGCCACCAATCAGCCCCAGCATTTT. Filled out from reference TRBV7-2 and TRBJ1-5, the complete variable domain reads GAGVSQSPSNKVTEKGKDVELRCDPISGHTALYWYRQSLGQGLEFLIYFQGNSAPDKSGLPSDRFSAERTGGSVSTLTIQRTQQEDSAVYLCASSPRATNQPQHFGDGTRLSIL.

This clonotype showed up just a few times. The chain employs TRBV12-3 or TRBV12-4 and TRBJ2-5; D may match TRBD1 or TRBD2 (5 bases each). The CDR3 length is 16 residues. With 6 bases removed from V and 2 bases from J, the gap between germline ends came to 19 bases. Written as DNA, the CDR3 is TGTGCCAGCAGACCTAACAGGAGGTCCGGACAAGAGACCCAGTACTTC. Translating gives CASRPNRRSGQETQYF.

The CDR3 is CASSQDRSADTQYF. DNA of the CDR3: TGTGCCAGCAGCCAAGACCGGTCGGCAGATACGCAGTATTTT. The chain has TRBV14 and TRBJ2-3; no reliable D call. Deletions cut 0 bases from V and 4 bases from J, with 8 bases between. The CDR3 is made up of 14 amino acids. Per the germline V gene, CDR1 is SGHDN and CDR2 is FVKESK.

The J gene is TRBJ2-2, the V gene TRBV5-1; perhaps TRBD1 as D (5 bases). The CDR3 is made up of 15 amino acids. The germline CDR1 and CDR2 sequences are SGHRS and YFSETQ. Trimming took 6 bases from V and 6 from J, leaving 18 bases between them. CDR3 protein: CASKAVAGSSGELFF. The DNA of the CDR3 is TGCGCCAGCAAGGCCGTGGCAGGGTCGTCCGGGGAGCTGTTTTTT. Variable domain in full (rest from reference TRBV5-1 and TRBJ2-2): KAGVTQTPRYLIKTRGQQVTLSCSPISGHRSVSWYQQTPGQGLQFLFEYFSETQRNKGNFPGRFSGRQFSNSRSEMNVSTLELGDSALYLCASKAVAGSSGELFFGEGSRLTVL.

This sequence joins TRBV12-3 or TRBV12-4 and TRBJ1-3; D remains ambiguous. V gave up 5 bases and J gave up 0 bases, with 5 bases separating them. The CDR3 sequence is 13 residues long. The CDR3 DNA is TGTGCCAGCAGTCATCTCTCTGGAAACACCATATATTTT. It codes for CASSHLSGNTIYF.

This chain connects TRBV20-1 to TRBJ2-2; D is ambiguous. There are 15 residues in the CDR3. Germline V gene data show CDR1 as DFQATT and CDR2 as SNEGSKA (reference sequence). V dropped 1 base and J dropped 0 bases, with 9 bases sitting between them. CDR3 amino acids: CSARVSAANTGELFF. The CDR3 DNA reads TGCAGTGCTAGAGTTAGTGCCGCGAACACCGGGGAGCTGTTTTTT.

This clonotype occurred a few times. The gene calls are TRBV4-2 and TRBJ2-1, with D possibly called TRBD1 or TRBD2 (5 bases each). The CDR3 length is 14 residues. The germline V and J ends were trimmed by 0 bases and 7 bases, with 10 bases remaining between them. Per germline, CDR1 LGHNA and CDR2 YNFKEQ. CDR3 in DNA: TGTGCCAGCAGCCAAGAGGGTTGGGGGAATGAGCAGTTCTTC. It translates to CASSQEGWGNEQFF.

In its sample, this clonotype was seen a few times. The chain couples TRBV20-1 to TRBJ2-7; 11 bases are a match to TRBD1. V lost 4 bases to trimming and J lost 0 bases; unmatched junction nucleotides: 8. This CDR3 is 16 amino acids long. The germline CDR1 and CDR2 sequences are DFQATT and SNEGSKA (reference sequence). CDR3 nucleotides: TGCAGTGCTACCGCCGGACAGGGGGCTGGCTCCTACGAGCAGTACTTC. This codes for CSATAGQGAGSYEQYF.